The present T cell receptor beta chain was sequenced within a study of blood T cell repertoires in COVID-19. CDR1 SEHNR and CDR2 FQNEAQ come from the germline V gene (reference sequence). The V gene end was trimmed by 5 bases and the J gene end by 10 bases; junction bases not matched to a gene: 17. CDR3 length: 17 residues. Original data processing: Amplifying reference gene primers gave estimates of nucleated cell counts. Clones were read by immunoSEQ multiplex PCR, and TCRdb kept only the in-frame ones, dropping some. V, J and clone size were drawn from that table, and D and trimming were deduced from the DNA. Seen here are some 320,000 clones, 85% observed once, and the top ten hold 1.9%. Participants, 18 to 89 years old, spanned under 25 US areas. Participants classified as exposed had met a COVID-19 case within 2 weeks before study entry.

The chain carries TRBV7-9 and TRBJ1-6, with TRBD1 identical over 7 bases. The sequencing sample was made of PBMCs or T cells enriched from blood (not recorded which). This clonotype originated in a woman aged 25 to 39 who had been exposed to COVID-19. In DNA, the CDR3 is TGTGCCAGCAGCCCTCACAAGAGACAGGGTGAGGAATCACCCCTCCACTTT. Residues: CASSPHKRQGEESPLHF.